These 8 T cell receptor beta chains were all obtained from the same sample, sequenced in a study of CD8 T cells in ankylosing spondylitis. General study points: Characteristic, it appeared, of ankylosing spondylitis blood was a TCR beta motif of seven or eight highly homologous variants.

Using its own MiXCR run on the 5' RACE reads, TCRdb lists one record per CDR3 protein. The sample records roughly 700,000 distinct CDR3 sequences, around 17% being singletons. These receptors' targets are unknown. The sequencing input was blood, either unsorted or a sorted T cell fraction (not recorded which). These receptors were obtained from a male donor with ankylosing spondylitis.

CDR3: CASSAGWTSGSLETQYF. For the CDR3, the DNA is TGCGCCAGCAGCGCGGGCTGGACTAGCGGGAGTCTAGAGACCCAGTACTTC. The gene calls are TRBV5-1 and TRBJ2-5, with TRBD2 matching 13 bases. The V segment lost 4 bases and the J segment 4 bases; nucleotides outside the gene matches: 10. Germline V gives CDR1 SGHRS, CDR2 YFSETQ. The CDR3 totals 17 residues.

The V call is TRBV4-1, the J call TRBJ1-5; D perhaps matches TRBD1 (6 bases). The CDR3 is 15 residues long. V lost 0 bases to trimming and J lost 5 bases, with 11 bases between them. Germline CDR1 MGHRA, CDR2 YSYEKL. The CDR3 DNA sequence: TGCGCCAGCAGCCAAGATCTGGGGACATATCAGCCCCAGCATTTT. Amino acid sequence: CASSQDLGTYQPQHF.

This clonotype showed up just a few times. J is TRBJ1-2 and V is TRBV11-2; tentative D call: TRBD1 (5 bases). CDR3 size: 15 residues. The germline V gene has CDR1 SGHAT and CDR2 FQNNGV. The V end lost 0 bases, the J end lost 5 bases, and 13 bases lay between the germline ends. CDR3 bases: TGTGCCAGCAGCTTAGACCCAGGGTCTAGGTATGGCTACACCTTC. Residues: CASSLDPGSRYGYTF.

The chain links TRBV6-6 to TRBJ2-7, with 8 bases that match TRBD1. The CDR3 is 13 residues long. J gave up 5 bases and V 6 bases, and 6 bases lay outside the gene matches. The germline V gene encodes CDR1 MNHNY and CDR2 SVGAGI (reference sequence). In nucleotides, the CDR3 is TGTGCCAGCAGCCGACAGGGGTGGAACGAGCAGTACTTC. Translating it yields CASSRQGWNEQYF.

In this sample, this clonotype turned up a few times. The chain joins TRBV30 to TRBJ2-4; 11 nucleotides align to TRBD2. Germline trimming cut 3 bases from V and 0 bases from J; bases unmatched to any gene: 13. This CDR3 is 19 amino acids long. CDR1 GTSNPN and CDR2 SVGIG come from the germline V gene (reference sequence). CDR3 DNA sequence: TGTGCCTGGAGCGATCTAGCGGGGGGTCAGGGCCTAGCCAAAAACATTCAGTACTTC. Protein sequence: CAWSDLAGGQGLAKNIQYF.

At least ten counts were recorded for this clonotype. The V call is TRBV4-1, the J call TRBJ2-7, with a weak D call TRBD1 (5 bases). The CDR3 is made up of 15 amino acids. CDR1 is MGHRA and CDR2 is YSYEKL in the germline V gene. Trimming shortened V by 8 bases and J by 1 base, and 18 bases separated the two germline ends. The CDR3 region has the DNA TGCGCCAGCGCCCCCCAGGGATCCTCTTCCTACGAGCAGTACTTC. Amino acid sequence: CASAPQGSSSYEQYF.

V is TRBV5-6 and J is TRBJ2-2; D is unresolved. CDR3 length: 15 residues. V was cut by 3 bases and J by 4 bases, with 13 bases left in between. Germline V CDR1 and CDR2: SGHDT, YYEEEE. The chain's CDR3 is CASSWAAQTTGELFF. The CDR3 nucleotides read TGTGCCAGCAGCTGGGCGGCCCAGACCACCGGGGAGCTGTTTTTT.

J is TRBJ1-2 and V is TRBV10-3; D possibly corresponds to TRBD1 (6 bases). The V and J ends lost 8 bases and 0 bases respectively, with 13 bases between them. Per the germline V gene, CDR1 is ENHRY and CDR2 is SYGVKD. The CDR3 covers 14 residues. Written as DNA, the CDR3 is TGTGCCATCGCCAGGGGTAATCCTAACTATGGCTACACCTTC. It translates to CAIARGNPNYGYTF.